This passage covers 27 T cell receptor beta chains from one sample sequenced in a study of shared clonotypes between healthy human individuals (dated by TCRdb to the early 2020s). The library was prepared using the immunoSEQ multiplex PCR assay. Drawn from immuneACCESS, this table holds only the in-frame rearrangements with V and J called that TCRdb kept. Clones are partly lost; checked studies trace under half to an unresolved V gene and leave the rest unexplained. The sample records some 1.5 million clones, 96% of which are singletons. The top ten constitute roughly 1.1% of the sample. Material for sequencing was naive CD4+ T cells sorted from blood. The sample's cell subset or site label, in plain terms: CD45RA+ positively selected. The receptors come from a man aged 25 to 40 in good health.

The chain is built from TRBV27 and TRBJ2-1; 12 bases map to TRBD2. With 6 bases clipped from V and 4 bases from J, the junction kept 10 bases outside the gene matches. CDR1 is MNHEY and CDR2 is SMNVEV in the germline V gene (reference sequence). This CDR3 comprises 17 residues. The CDR3 loop is CASRYILAGGAYNEQFF. The CDR3 DNA sequence: TGTGCCAGCAGATACATTCTAGCGGGAGGGGCATACAATGAGCAGTTCTTC.

The chain recombines TRBV2 with TRBJ2-1; TRBD2 is a possible D gene (6 bases). V dropped 8 bases and J dropped 0 bases, with 20 bases sitting between them. The CDR3 loop spans 17 amino acids. The germline gives CDR1 SNHLY, CDR2 FYNNEI. CDR3 protein: CASAAHGGLSSYNEQFF. The CDR3 bases are TGTGCCAGCGCGGCCCACGGGGGTTTAAGCTCCTACAATGAGCAGTTCTTC.

This chain links TRBV6-1 with TRBJ2-7; D ambiguous. Germline V gene data show CDR1 as MNHNS and CDR2 as SASEGT. This CDR3 comprises 15 residues. Between the trimmed V and J ends, which lost 5 bases and 5 bases, there was a span of 19 bases. The CDR3 region has the DNA TGTGCCAGCAGTCTGAGATCCGGACCCGACCACGAGCAGTACTTC. Translated: CASSLRSGPDHEQYF.

V is TRBV4-1 and J is TRBJ2-7, with 8 nucleotides matching TRBD1. V shed 4 bases, J shed 3 bases, and the junction held 5 bases outside the gene matches. The CDR3 has 14 residues. Germline CDR1 MGHRA, CDR2 YSYEKL. CDR3 coding DNA: TGCGCCAGCAGCCTAGGGGACAGGAACTACGAGCAGTACTTC. Protein product: CASSLGDRNYEQYF.

The V gene is TRBV7-2, the J gene TRBJ1-2; D possibly corresponds to TRBD1 (5 bases). Germline CDR1 SGHTA, CDR2 FQGNSA. The V gene lost 4 bases and the J gene lost 6 bases, with 12 bases spanning the gap. CDR3 length: 13 amino acids. CDR3 coding DNA: TGTGCCAGCAGCTCCAGGGTTTACAATGGCTACACCTTC. This sequence encodes CASSSRVYNGYTF.

The chain links TRBV10-3 to TRBJ2-7; 8 bases are shared with TRBD1. V trimming: 10 bases; J trimming: 1 base; junction bases outside the gene matches: 9. CDR3 size: 14 residues. CDR1 ENHRY and CDR2 SYGVKD come from the germline V gene. The CDR3 loop is CATNGQGKSYEQYF. The CDR3 DNA reads TGTGCCACCAACGGACAGGGAAAGTCCTACGAGCAGTACTTC.

This chain links TRBV5-1 with TRBJ1-1, with no clear D. Between the trimmed V and J ends, which lost 4 bases and 1 base, there was a span of 11 bases. CDR3 length: 14 residues. Germline CDR1 reads SGHRS; CDR2 reads YFSETQ. The chain's CDR3 is CASSGIGPNTEAFF. CDR3 coding DNA: TGCGCCAGCAGCGGCATAGGGCCGAACACTGAAGCTTTCTTT.

About this clone: Other DNA variants within this sample encode the same CDR3. V is TRBV6-4 and J is TRBJ2-3, with 8 bases that match TRBD2. Germline assignment: CDR1 MRHNA and CDR2 SNTAGT. The ends lost 4 bases at V and 0 bases at J; junction bases unmatched: 6. The CDR3 contains 16 residues. The CDR3 nucleotides are TGTGCCAGCAGTGTTTTGGCGGGAGGCAGCACAGATACGCAGTATTTT. Translation: CASSVLAGGSTDTQYF.

J is TRBJ1-1 and V is TRBV6-5; D remains ambiguous. Germline V gene sequence: CDR1 MNHEY, CDR2 SVGAGI. This CDR3 contains 14 residues. Trimming pared 4 bases from V and 0 bases from J, leaving 9 bases between. The CDR3 DNA follows: TGTGCCAGCAGTTCGGCGACGGTGAACACTGAAGCTTTCTTT. Translating it yields CASSSATVNTEAFF.

The chain links TRBV11-2 to TRBJ2-2; 7 nucleotides align to TRBD1. CDR3 size: 19 residues. Germline-derived CDR1 and CDR2 are SGHAT and FQNNGV. V was clipped by 2 bases and J by 4 bases; unmatched bases: 16. The CDR3 DNA is TGTGCCAGCAGCTTATTGACGGGACAGCGACTATCGGGCACCGGGGAGCTGTTTTTT. It translates to CASSLLTGQRLSGTGELFF.

The sample holds one count of this clone. V is TRBV5-1 and J is TRBJ2-6, with D unclear. The CDR3 is 15 residues long. In germline, CDR1 is SGHRS, CDR2 YFSETQ. Trimming pared 3 bases from V and 2 bases from J, leaving 9 bases between. The CDR3 sequence is CASSSPETGANVLTF. The CDR3 DNA follows: TGCGCCAGCAGCTCTCCCGAGACTGGGGCCAACGTCCTGACTTTC.

The genes are TRBV7-9 and TRBJ1-1; possibly TRBD1 for D (5 bases). Germline-derived CDR1 and CDR2 are SEHNR and FQNEAQ (reference sequence). Trimming pared 5 bases from V and 3 bases from J, leaving 13 bases between. This CDR3 has 14 residues. CDR3 sequence reads: CASSVFDRYTEAFF. In DNA, the CDR3 is TGTGCCAGCAGCGTCTTCGACAGATACACTGAAGCTTTCTTT.

This chain joins TRBV5-4 and TRBJ2-7; TRBD1 or TRBD2 may be the D gene (6 bases each). Germline V gene sequence: CDR1 SGHNT, CDR2 YYREEE (reference sequence). Between the trimmed V and J ends, which lost 3 bases and 5 bases, there was a span of 21 bases. The CDR3 runs 16 residues. CDR3 in amino acids: CASSWLGRGGTNEQYF. The CDR3 DNA is TGTGCCAGCAGCTGGCTCGGACGAGGGGGGACAAACGAGCAGTACTTC.

This chain uses TRBV5-6 with TRBJ2-7; D remains ambiguous. The V and J ends lost 2 bases and 2 bases respectively, with 8 bases between them. The CDR3 extends over 13 amino acids. The germline gives CDR1 SGHDT, CDR2 YYEEEE. The CDR3 DNA is TGTGCCAGCAGCTTCGACATAGCCTACGAGCAGTACTTC. It encodes CASSFDIAYEQYF.

CDR3 in amino acids: CASSVSSRKNEKLFF. In DNA form, the CDR3 reads TGTGCCAGCAGCGTCAGCAGCCGCAAGAATGAAAAACTGTTTTTT. J is TRBJ1-4 and V is TRBV9; D not resolved. This CDR3 is built from 15 residues. Germline CDR1 SGDLS, CDR2 YYNGEE. The germline V and J ends were trimmed by 2 bases and 5 bases, with 13 bases remaining between them. The entire variable domain, with the rest obtained from reference TRBV9 and TRBJ1-4, is as follows: DSGVTQTPKHLITATGQRVTLRCSPRSGDLSVYWYQQSLDQGLQFLIQYYNGEERAKGNILERFSAQQFPDLHSELNLSSLELGDSALYFCASSVSSRKNEKLFFGSGTQLSVL.

The chain joins TRBV2 to TRBJ2-5, with no clear D. The tail of the sequence fits TRBJ2-7 better, so the J call may be wrong. The CDR3 has 16 residues. CDR1 SNHLY and CDR2 FYNNEI come from the germline V gene. CDR3 coding DNA: TGTGCCAGCACAAGATCGGGCGGCCGAGGCTCCTACGAGCAGTACTTC. This codes for CASTRSGGRGSYEQYF.

The chain has TRBV5-1 and TRBJ1-2; tentatively, D is TRBD1 (5 bases). This CDR3 contains 14 residues. Germline V gene lookup returns CDR1 SGHRS and CDR2 YFSETQ. V was clipped by 5 bases and J by 4 bases, with 15 bases between them. CDR3: CASRTWDGAYGYTF. CDR3 sequence (DNA): TGCGCCAGCAGAACCTGGGACGGCGCCTATGGCTACACCTTC.

The V call is TRBV29-1, the J call TRBJ1-1; D remains unclear. CDR1 is SQVTM, CDR2 ANQGSEA, per germline. Trimming cost V 2 bases and J 3 bases, with 13 bases left between them. The CDR3 spans 14 residues. This CDR3 reads CSVELPRLYTEAFF. The CDR3 region has the DNA TGCAGCGTTGAACTTCCCCGGTTGTACACTGAAGCTTTCTTT.

The chain uses TRBV19 and TRBJ2-7; D is unresolved. Per germline, CDR1 LNHDA and CDR2 SQIVND (reference sequence). The V end lost 1 base, the J end lost 4 bases, and 11 bases lay between the germline ends. There are 14 residues in the CDR3. CDR3 sequence reads: CASSIALPVYEQYF. As DNA, the CDR3 is TGTGCCAGTAGTATAGCCTTACCCGTGTACGAGCAGTACTTC.

This clone was seen more than once but under ten times. This chain joins TRBV25-1 and TRBJ2-7, with a tentative D call TRBD1 (5 bases). The CDR3 is made up of 15 amino acids. Germline CDR1 reads MGHDK; CDR2 reads SYGVNS. Trimming removed 6 bases at V and 3 bases at J, with 18 bases between. DNA for the CDR3: TGTGCCAGCAGCTCGCTCACCGGACAAATCTACGAGCAGTACTTC. Residues: CASSSLTGQIYEQYF.

V gene TRBV14 combines with J gene TRBJ2-3; D perhaps matches TRBD2 (5 bases). Germline lookup yields CDR1 SGHDN and CDR2 FVKESK. This CDR3 is 14 amino acids long. The V end was cut by 1 base, the J end by 6 bases, with 11 bases between. CDR3 residues: CASSQGRWWDTQYF. Written as DNA, the CDR3 is TGTGCCAGCAGCCAAGGGAGGTGGTGGGATACGCAGTATTTT.

In nucleotides, the CDR3 is TGTGCCAGCAGTGAAGCGGGGGGGACCGAGCAGTACTTC. Translation: CASSEAGGTEQYF. This chain links TRBV6-1 with TRBJ2-7; 7 positions match TRBD2. Losses at the gene ends were 0 bases for V and 6 bases for J; bases not matched to a gene: 2. CDR1 and CDR2 (germline): MNHNS, SASEGT. This CDR3 comprises 13 residues.

This sequence joins TRBV15 and TRBJ2-7, with 13 bases lining up with TRBD2. The V and J ends lost 3 bases and 0 bases, in that order; junction bases with no gene match: 8. This CDR3 is built from 18 residues. Germline CDR1 reads LNHNV; CDR2 reads YYDKDF (reference sequence). Written as DNA, the CDR3 is TGTGCCACCAGCAGTGGACTAGCGGGAGCCCCATACTCCTACGAGCAGTACTTC. Its translation: CATSSGLAGAPYSYEQYF.

The chain is built from TRBV5-1 and TRBJ1-5, with 10 bases identical to TRBD1. The CDR3 has 15 amino acids. CDR1 is SGHRS, CDR2 YFSETQ, per germline. V trimming: 4 bases; J trimming: 5 bases; junction bases outside the gene matches: 6. CDR3 loop: CASSLGQGEYQPQHF. The CDR3 region has the DNA TGCGCCAGCAGCCTAGGACAGGGGGAATATCAGCCCCAGCATTTT.

As regards this clone: The same CDR3 also results from other DNA sequences found in this sample. The chain has TRBV30 and TRBJ2-3, with D hard to call. The CDR3 runs to 12 residues. The germline CDR1 and CDR2 sequences are GTSNPN and SVGIG (reference sequence). The V end was cut by 2 bases, the J end by 3 bases, with 6 bases between. In DNA form, the CDR3 reads TGTGCCTGGAGTCCGAAGACAGATACGCAGTATTTT. Residues: CAWSPKTDTQYF.

The V and J genes are TRBV18 and TRBJ1-5, with 7 bases that match TRBD1. Trimming cost V 4 bases and J 7 bases; bases outside gene matches: 7. CDR1 and CDR2 (germline): KGHSH, LQKENI. The CDR3 covers 14 residues. CDR3 sequence: CASSQDRSLQPQHF. The CDR3 nucleotides read TGTGCCAGCTCACAGGACAGGTCCCTCCAGCCCCAGCATTTT.

The rearrangement uses TRBV18 and TRBJ2-6, with D unclear. Trimming removed 2 bases from V and 0 bases from J, with 5 bases in between. The germline gives CDR1 KGHSH, CDR2 LQKENI. The CDR3 loop spans 15 amino acids. The CDR3 nucleotides are TGTGCCAGCTCACCAATCAGCTCTGGGGCCAACGTCCTGACTTTC. Protein product: CASSPISSGANVLTF.